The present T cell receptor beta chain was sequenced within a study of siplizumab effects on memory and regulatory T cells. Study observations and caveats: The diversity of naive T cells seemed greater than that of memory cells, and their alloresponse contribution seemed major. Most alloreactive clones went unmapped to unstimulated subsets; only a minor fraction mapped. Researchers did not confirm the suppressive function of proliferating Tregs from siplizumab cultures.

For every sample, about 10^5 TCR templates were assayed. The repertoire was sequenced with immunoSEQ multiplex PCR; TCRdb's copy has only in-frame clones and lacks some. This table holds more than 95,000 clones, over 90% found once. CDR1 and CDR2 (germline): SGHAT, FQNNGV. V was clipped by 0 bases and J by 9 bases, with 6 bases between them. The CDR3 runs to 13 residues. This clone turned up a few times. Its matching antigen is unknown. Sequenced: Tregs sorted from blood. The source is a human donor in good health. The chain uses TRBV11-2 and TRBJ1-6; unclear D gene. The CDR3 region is CASSLETGSPLHF. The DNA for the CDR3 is TGTGCCAGCAGCTTAGAGACGGGTTCACCCCTCCACTTT.